This TCR beta chain was sequenced in a study of blood T cell repertoires in COVID-19. Clones were sequenced by immunoSEQ multiplex PCR, and TCRdb holds only the in-frame ones, with some missing. Of fewer than 350,000 clones in the sample, 80% to 90% were seen once. This clone was seen just once. The CDR3 runs 14 residues. Trimming cost V 5 bases and J 1 base, with 8 bases left between them. Looked up from germline, CDR1 is SGHAT and CDR2 is FQNNGV. Sequenced material: PBMCs or T cells enriched from blood (not recorded which). The receptor was isolated from a woman aged 40 to 50 with acute COVID-19. The chain uses TRBV11-2 and TRBJ2-2; TRBD1 is a possible D gene (5 bases). This CDR3 reads CASSPTGNTGELFF. In DNA, the CDR3 is TGTGCCAGCAGCCCCACAGGGAACACCGGGGAGCTGTTTTTT.